Below, 5 T cell receptor beta chains from the same sample are listed, as sequenced in a study of blood T cells in healthy people across ages. Alongside a J-beta primer mix, a sample-barcoded 5' primer served in a second PCR lasting roughly 6 to 11 cycles. Via MiXCR, TCRdb re-called the 5' RACE reads, giving one row per CDR3 protein. This sample carries 550,000 to 800,000 distinct CDR3 sequences, 32% of them seen once, and the ten largest clones take approximately 15%. Sequencing input: blood. Receptors originate from a woman at least 80 years old in good health.

The genes are TRBV7-9 and TRBJ2-5; TRBD2 matches at 8 bases. The CDR3 totals 15 residues. Trimming cost V 4 bases and J 5 bases; bases outside gene matches: 9. In germline, CDR1 is SEHNR, CDR2 FQNEAQ (reference sequence). The chain's CDR3 is CASSSRVAGMETQYF. DNA for the CDR3: TGTGCCAGCAGCTCCCGGGTAGCGGGAATGGAGACCCAGTACTTC.

This clonotype was detected only a few times. The chain joins TRBV6-1 to TRBJ1-2; perhaps TRBD1 as D (5 bases). V dropped 3 bases and J dropped 7 bases, with 9 bases sitting between them. The CDR3 contains 12 residues. The germline V gene has CDR1 MNHNS and CDR2 SASEGT. CDR3 nucleotide sequence: TGTGCCAGCAGTGAGGGGGTACTTGGCTACACCTTC. Its translation: CASSEGVLGYTF.

As concerns this clonotype: Given a much more abundant clone one base away, this may be a read error. The genes are TRBV10-3 and TRBJ2-5, with D maybe TRBD2 (6 bases). V was trimmed by 11 bases and J by 11 bases, leaving 27 bases between them. The germline gives CDR1 ENHRY, CDR2 SYGVKD. The CDR3 is 14 amino acids. CDR3 bases: TGTGCCTCCAACCCCCAGGGAGGCTTCAATGAGCAGTACTTC. It specifies CASNPQGGFNEQYF.

The chain uses TRBV6-1 and TRBJ2-5; 11 bases match TRBD2. Germline V gene lookup returns CDR1 MNHNS and CDR2 SASEGT. The junction had 14 bases not matched to a gene; V was cut back by 6 bases and J by 11 bases. This CDR3 is built from 15 residues. The CDR3 region has the DNA TGTGCCAGCAGCCCGGGACTAGCGGCTTCCAATGAGCAGTACTTC. Its protein product is CASSPGLAASNEQYF.

This clonotype was seen repeatedly, ten times or more. The chain links TRBV24-1 to TRBJ2-1, with 10 bases aligning to TRBD1. The V gene end was trimmed by 4 bases and the J gene end by 4 bases; junction bases not matched to a gene: 6. This CDR3 region has 16 residues. CDR1 is KGHDR and CDR2 is SFDVKD in the germline V gene. The CDR3 DNA reads as TGTGCCACCAGTGAGTCCGGGACAGGGGTTTACAATGAGCAGTTCTTC. This sequence encodes CATSESGTGVYNEQFF.